Following are 6 T cell receptor beta chains from one sample sequenced in a study of T cell clonality in common variable immunodeficiency. Here immunoSEQ multiplex PCR was the method, and the copy in TCRdb shows in-frame clones only, minus some. The record shows 50,000 or so clones for this sample, with no singletons present. Specimen: peripheral blood mononuclear cells. The receptors were gathered from a person between 18 and 70 years old in good health.

This clone was recorded many times. Sequencing ends 3 residues short of the CDR3 end; the germline J gene provides the rest. The rearrangement joins TRBV18 to TRBJ1-2; D might be TRBD1 (5 bases). V lost 1 base and J lost 7, with 13 bases in between. This CDR3 is 14 amino acids long. CDR1 KGHSH and CDR2 LQKENI come from the germline V gene. The DNA read from the CDR3 is TGTGCCAGCTCACCACAGGAGTTTAGGGGTGGC. Protein sequence: CASSPQEFRGG. The CDR3 in its entirety is CASSPQEFRGGYTF.

This clone was observed many times. The CDR3 end lies 3 residues beyond the end of the read and is filled in from the germline J gene. The chain recombines TRBV30 with TRBJ2-7, with 7 bases that match TRBD1. Per the germline V gene, CDR1 is GTSNPN and CDR2 is SVGIG (reference sequence). After removal of 4 bases from V and 4 bases from J, the junction contained 4 bases not matched to a gene. CDR3 length equals 12 residues. The CDR3 sequence is CAWNLQGYEQYF. The sequenced part of the CDR3 DNA is TGTGCCTGGAACTTACAGGGGTACGAG.

This clone occurred many times. The observed sequence ends 3 residues before the CDR3 terminus, with the missing tail filled in from the germline J gene. The chain uses TRBV5-1 and TRBJ1-6; D is undetermined. The CDR3 spans 15 residues. From germline, CDR1 is SGHRS and CDR2 YFSETQ. V lost 6 bases to trimming and J lost 0 bases, with 10 bases between them. The CDR3 region is CASTSMSSYNSPLHF. Partial CDR3 DNA: TGCGCCAGCACCAGTATGAGCTCCTATAATTCACCC.

In this sample, this clone turned up many times. Read data end 3 residues before the CDR3 end; the end is taken from the germline J gene. The chain joins TRBV4-2 to TRBJ2-1, with 9 nucleotides matching TRBD2. This CDR3 comprises 16 residues. Germline CDR1 is LGHNA and CDR2 is YNFKEQ. The trim removed 1 base at V and 8 bases at J, leaving 9 bases unmatched. CDR3 DNA (partial): TGTGCCAGCAGCCAAGCTTGGGCGGGAGGGCCCTATGAG. As protein: CASSQAWAGGPYE. The entire CDR3 reads CASSQAWAGGPYEQFF.

At least ten counts were recorded for this clone. The read finishes 3 residues shy of the CDR3 end, and the germline J gene is used to complete it. The identical CDR3 is also encoded by other nucleotide sequences in the sample. This rearrangement joins TRBV18 to TRBJ1-3; D remains unclear. Germline CDR1 is KGHSH and CDR2 is LQKENI. The germline V and J ends were trimmed by 6 bases and 1 base, with 16 bases remaining between them. The CDR3 length is 16 residues. This chain's CDR3 is CASSLTPRTSGNTIYF. The part of the CDR3 DNA that was read is TGTGCCAGCTCCCTAACCCCCCGGACTTCTGGAAACACC.

This clone appeared many times. The read ends 3 residues early relative to the CDR3; the germline J gene fills the gap. J is TRBJ2-5 and V is TRBV18; 14 bases match TRBD2. Germline CDR1 and CDR2: KGHSH and LQKENI. V was pared by 3 bases and J by 3 bases, with 3 bases of the junction left unmatched. The CDR3 is 16 residues long. The CDR3 DNA, read in part, is TGTGCCAGCTCACCGAGACTAGCGGGAGGGAAAGAGACC. Its translation: CASSPRLAGGKET. The whole CDR3 sequence is CASSPRLAGGKETQYF.